The clone carrying this T cell receptor (beta chain) was detected many times. As yet, its antigen is unknown. Its ends do not fully match the called genes, so a read error is possible. Per germline, CDR1 SSHAT and CDR2 FNYEAQ (reference sequence). The length of the CDR3 is 15 residues. Relying on iRepertoire HTBI primers and Arm-PCR of CDR3 regions, the team built TCR beta libraries. MiXCR was run by TCRdb on the multiplex PCR reads, yielding one entry per CDR3 protein. The profile shows a few hundred thousand distinct CDR3 sequences, roughly 25% of them singletons. This specimen comes from a study of regulatory T cells in long-lasting Graves disease. Study findings and constraints: Peripheral blood was the sole material, not thyroid tissue.

Documented time point: persistent/refractory GD, antithyroid drugs over 5 years with positive TRAb. PBMC RNA served as the TCR library source. This receptor was identified in a woman in her 40s with Graves disease. This chain joins TRBV7-7 and TRBJ2-5; D possibly uses TRBD1 or TRBD2 (5 bases each). The sample consisted of peripheral blood mononuclear cells (PBMCs), taken when the disease was refractory, from a patient treated with antithyroid drugs. CDR3 loop: CASSLALGTGETQYF. As DNA, the CDR3 is TGTGCTAGCAGCTTAGCGCTCGGGACGGGAGAGACCCAGTACTTC. The variable domain in full, completed from reference TRBV7-7 and TRBJ2-5, reads GAGVSQSPRYKVTKRGQDVTLRCDPISSHATLYWYQQALGQGPEFLTYFNYEAQPDKSGLPSDRFSAERPEGSISTLTIQRTEQRDSAMYRCASSLALGTGETQYFGPGTRLLVL.